Below, 10 T cell receptor beta chains from the same sample are listed, as sequenced in a study of T cell changes during pregnancy in multiple sclerosis. TCRdb's table, derived via immunoSEQ multiplex PCR, lists solely in-frame clones and lacks some. The top ten hold 1.2% of the sample, which has tens of thousands of clones, over 75% seen once. Sequences were derived from CD4+ T cells from peripheral blood mononuclear cells, sampled before pregnancy. The receptors here all came from a female donor with multiple sclerosis, enrolled in a pregnancy study.

This clone was picked up one time. The chain links TRBV28 to TRBJ2-7; TRBD2 aligns across 8 bases. CDR1 MDHEN and CDR2 SYDVKM come from the germline V gene. This CDR3 is 15 amino acids long. Losses at the gene ends were 6 bases for V and 3 bases for J; bases not matched to a gene: 10. DNA for the CDR3: TGTGCCAGCAGACCTCCGGGACTAGGTGTCTACGAGCAGTACTTC. This sequence encodes CASRPPGLGVYEQYF.

V is TRBV4-2 and J is TRBJ2-1; 9 bases match TRBD2. The trim removed 4 bases at V and 7 bases at J, leaving 8 bases unmatched. Germline values: CDR1 LGHNA, CDR2 YNFKEQ. This CDR3 region has 15 residues. CDR3 amino acids: CASSLAGESRNEQFF. CDR3 DNA sequence: TGTGCCAGCAGCCTAGCGGGAGAATCTAGAAATGAGCAGTTCTTC.

CDR3 sequence: CAWRRGGADYGYTF. CDR3 DNA sequence: TGTGCCTGGAGGCGAGGGGGCGCAGACTATGGCTACACCTTC. This chain links TRBV30 with TRBJ1-2; 7 bases agree with TRBD1. Germline CDR1 reads GTSNPN; CDR2 reads SVGIG (reference sequence). CDR3 length: 14 residues. Unmatched junction bases numbered 7, after V lost 3 bases and J lost 3 bases.

This clone turned up a few times. The CDR3 loop reads CASSPSQSGRNTGELFF. CDR3 DNA sequence: TGCGCCAGCAGCCCCAGCCAAAGCGGGAGAAACACCGGGGAGCTGTTTTTT. V and J are TRBV4-1 and TRBJ2-2; TRBD2 agrees at 8 bases. The junction had 9 bases not matched to a gene; V was cut back by 4 bases and J by 2 bases. The CDR3 contains 17 residues. Germline V gives CDR1 MGHRA, CDR2 YSYEKL.

The chain employs TRBV7-3 and TRBJ1-1; D not resolved. Per the germline V gene, CDR1 is SGHTA and CDR2 is FQGTGA. V shed 4 bases and J shed 1 base, with 13 bases lying between them. CDR3 length: 15 residues. DNA of the CDR3: TGTGCCAGCAGCTCAAGCCCACGGGGGAACACTGAAGCTTTCTTT. Its protein is CASSSSPRGNTEAFF.

The chain is built from TRBV5-5 and TRBJ1-3; TRBD1 might be the D (5 bases). V lost 0 bases, J lost 2 bases, and 12 bases lay in between. Germline assignment: CDR1 SGHKS and CDR2 YYEKEE (reference sequence). This CDR3 contains 16 residues. CDR3 bases: TGTGCCAGCAGCTTGGACAGACAGAATCCTGGAAACACCATATATTTT. Protein product: CASSLDRQNPGNTIYF. The full variable domain, its missing parts supplied by reference TRBV5-5 and TRBJ1-3, is DAGVTQSPTHLIKTRGQQVTLRCSPISGHKSVSWYQQVLGQGPQFIFQYYEKEERGRGNFPDRFSARQFPNYSSELNVNALLLGDSALYLCASSLDRQNPGNTIYFGEGSWLTVV.

The chain recombines TRBV27 with TRBJ2-2; 12 nucleotides agree with TRBD2. Germline V CDR1 and CDR2: MNHEY, SMNVEV (reference sequence). CDR3 length: 18 amino acids. Losses at the gene ends were 3 bases for V and 4 bases for J; bases not matched to a gene: 9. The CDR3, as DNA: TGTGCCAGCAGTTTGTTGTCTAGCGGGAGGGTGGGCACCGGGGAGCTGTTTTTT. Amino acid sequence: CASSLLSSGRVGTGELFF.

The rearrangement joins TRBV10-3 to TRBJ2-3, with a weak D call TRBD2 (6 bases). The CDR3 has 14 amino acids. The V end was cut by 6 bases, the J end by 2 bases, with 12 bases between. The germline gives CDR1 ENHRY, CDR2 SYGVKD. CDR3 sequence reads: CAISRDSLTDTQYF. CDR3 sequence (DNA): TGTGCCATCAGCCGGGACTCCCTCACAGATACGCAGTATTTT.

The chain is built from TRBV5-4 and TRBJ2-7; D might be TRBD2 (6 bases). CDR3 length: 16 amino acids. V was cut by 4 bases and J by 0 bases, with 17 bases left in between. CDR1 and CDR2 (germline): SGHNT, YYREEE (reference sequence). The CDR3 region is CASSQGLKVHSYEQYF. The DNA for the CDR3 is TGTGCCAGCAGCCAAGGACTAAAAGTACACTCCTACGAGCAGTACTTC.

The chain joins TRBV6-5 to TRBJ2-7, with 8 bases aligning to TRBD2. Trimming removed 0 bases from V and 7 bases from J; junction bases left unmatched: 5. Per germline, CDR1 MNHEY and CDR2 SVGAGI. The CDR3 length is 14 residues. The DNA for the CDR3 is TGTGCCAGCAGTTACTCAGCGGGAGCGAGGGAGCAGTACTTC. It specifies CASSYSAGAREQYF.